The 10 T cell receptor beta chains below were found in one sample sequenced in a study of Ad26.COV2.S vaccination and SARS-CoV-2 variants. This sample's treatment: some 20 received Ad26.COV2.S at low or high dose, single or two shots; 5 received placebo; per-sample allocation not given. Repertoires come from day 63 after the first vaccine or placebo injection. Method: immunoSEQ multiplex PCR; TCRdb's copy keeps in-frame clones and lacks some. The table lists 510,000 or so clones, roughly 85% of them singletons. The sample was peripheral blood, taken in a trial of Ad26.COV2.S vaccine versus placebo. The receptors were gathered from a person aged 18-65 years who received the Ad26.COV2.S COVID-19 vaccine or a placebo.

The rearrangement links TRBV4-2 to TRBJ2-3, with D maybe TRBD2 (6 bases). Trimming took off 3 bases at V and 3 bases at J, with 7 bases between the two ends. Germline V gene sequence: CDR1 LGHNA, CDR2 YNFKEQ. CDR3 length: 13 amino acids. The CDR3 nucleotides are TGTGCCAGCAGCCAGGAGGGAACAGATACGCAGTATTTT. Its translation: CASSQEGTDTQYF.

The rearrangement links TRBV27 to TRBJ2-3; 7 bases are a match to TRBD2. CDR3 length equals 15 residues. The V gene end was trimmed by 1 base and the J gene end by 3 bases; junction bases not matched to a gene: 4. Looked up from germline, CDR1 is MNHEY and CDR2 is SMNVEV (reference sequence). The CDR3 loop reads CASSLFPSGTDTQYF. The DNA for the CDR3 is TGTGCCAGCAGTTTATTTCCTAGCGGAACAGATACGCAGTATTTT.

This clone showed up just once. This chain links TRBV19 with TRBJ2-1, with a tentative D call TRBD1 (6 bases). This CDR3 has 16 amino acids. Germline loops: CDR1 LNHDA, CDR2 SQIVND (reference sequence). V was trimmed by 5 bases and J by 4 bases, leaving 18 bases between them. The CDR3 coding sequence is TGTGCCAGTAGTGCCCTAACAGGGCTGCTGTACAATGAGCAGTTCTTC. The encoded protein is CASSALTGLLYNEQFF.

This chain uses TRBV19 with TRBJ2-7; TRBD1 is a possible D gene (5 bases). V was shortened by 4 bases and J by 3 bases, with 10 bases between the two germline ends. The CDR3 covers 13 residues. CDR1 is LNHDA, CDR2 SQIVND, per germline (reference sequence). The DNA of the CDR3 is TGTGCCAGTAGTAAGGACACCTACTACGAGCAGTACTTC. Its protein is CASSKDTYYEQYF.

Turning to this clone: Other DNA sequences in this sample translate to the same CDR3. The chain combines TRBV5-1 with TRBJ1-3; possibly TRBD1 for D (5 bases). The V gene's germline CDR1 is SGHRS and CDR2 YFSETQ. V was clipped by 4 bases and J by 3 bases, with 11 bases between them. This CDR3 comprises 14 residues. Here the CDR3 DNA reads TGCGCCAGCAGCCTGGGGCAGATTGGAAACACCATATATTTT. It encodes CASSLGQIGNTIYF.

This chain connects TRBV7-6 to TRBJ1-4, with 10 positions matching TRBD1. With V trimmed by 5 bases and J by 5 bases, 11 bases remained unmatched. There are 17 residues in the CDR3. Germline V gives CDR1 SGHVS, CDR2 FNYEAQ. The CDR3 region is CASSQTGGGFGNEKLFF. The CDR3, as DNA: TGTGCCAGCAGCCAGACAGGGGGCGGTTTCGGGAATGAAAAACTGTTTTTT.

As DNA, the CDR3 is TGTGCCAGCTCACCACCGGGAGTCAACATTCAGTACTTC. Its protein product is CASSPPGVNIQYF. The chain is built from TRBV18 and TRBJ2-4; the D gene is possibly TRBD2 (5 bases). V dropped 0 bases and J dropped 7 bases, with 7 bases sitting between them. Looked up from germline, CDR1 is KGHSH and CDR2 is LQKENI. CDR3 length equals 13 residues.

The CDR3 is CASGKWNEQYF. Written as DNA, the CDR3 is TGTGCCAGCGGAAAATGGAACGAGCAGTACTTC. This chain uses TRBV28 with TRBJ2-7; D gene uncertain. V lost 8 bases, J lost 5 bases, and 10 bases lay in between. The CDR3 is made up of 11 amino acids. Germline V gene lookup returns CDR1 MDHEN and CDR2 SYDVKM. The full variable domain, its missing parts supplied by reference TRBV28 and TRBJ2-7, is DVKVTQSSRYLVKRTGEKVFLECVQDMDHENMFWYRQDPGLGLRLIYFSYDVKMKEKGDIPEGYSVSREKKERFSLILESASTNQTSMYLCASGKWNEQYFGPGTRLTVT.

CDR3 region: CASKAFSDPNSPLHF. The CDR3, as DNA: TGTGCCAGTAAGGCCTTCTCCGACCCTAATTCACCCCTCCACTTT. The chain is built from TRBV19 and TRBJ1-6; no firm D call. Germline V CDR1 and CDR2: LNHDA, SQIVND (reference sequence). V lost 7 bases and J 6 bases, leaving 16 bases between the germline ends. CDR3 length equals 15 residues.

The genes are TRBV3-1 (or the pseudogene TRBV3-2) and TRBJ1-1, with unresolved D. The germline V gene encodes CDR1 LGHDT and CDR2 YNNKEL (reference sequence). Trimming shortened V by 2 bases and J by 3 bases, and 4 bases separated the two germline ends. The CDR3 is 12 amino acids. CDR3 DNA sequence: TGTGCCAGCAGCCAATGGCACACTGAAGCTTTCTTT. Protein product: CASSQWHTEAFF.